The 14 T cell receptor beta chains listed next were all sequenced from one sample in a study of shared clonotypes between healthy human individuals. Sequencing used immunoSEQ multiplex PCR; TCRdb keeps in-frame clones, though not all of them. This table has hundreds of thousands of clones, around 78% appearing once. The sequenced sample consisted of memory CD4+ T cells sorted from blood. Subset defined: CD45RA-negative fraction. The receptors originated from a woman aged 30 to 39 in good health.

This clone was picked up many times. The genes are TRBV30 and TRBJ2-1, with 9 bases aligning to TRBD2. The CDR3 has 14 amino acids. The germline CDR1 and CDR2 sequences are GTSNPN and SVGIG (reference sequence). The junction had 3 bases not matched to a gene; V was cut back by 5 bases and J by 1 base. CDR3 protein: CAWGAGGSYNEQFF. CDR3 coding DNA: TGTGCCTGGGGAGCGGGAGGTTCCTACAATGAGCAGTTCTTC.

The chain carries TRBV5-4 and TRBJ2-1; 9 bases line up with TRBD2. The CDR3 consists of 13 residues. The junction had 5 bases not matched to a gene; V was cut back by 4 bases and J by 9 bases. Germline V lookup: CDR1 SGHNT, CDR2 YYREEE (reference sequence). The CDR3 DNA reads TGTGCCAGCAGCGGAGGGACTAGCAGTGAGCAGTTCTTC. It specifies CASSGGTSSEQFF.

This clone was observed a handful of times. The rearrangement joins TRBV4-2 to TRBJ1-5; tentative D call: TRBD1 (5 bases). Trimming removed 3 bases at V and 4 bases at J, with 19 bases between. CDR1 and CDR2 from the germline V gene are LGHNA and YNFKEQ. The CDR3 contains 17 residues. CDR3 coding DNA: TGTGCCAGCAGCCAGGCCGGGGCCGATTGGGGTAATCAGCCCCAGCATTTT. It is translated as CASSQAGADWGNQPQHF.

The J gene is TRBJ1-3, the V gene TRBV5-8, with D perhaps matching TRBD1 (5 bases). Trimming removed 5 bases from V and 4 bases from J, with 16 bases in between. Germline assignment: CDR1 SGHTS and CDR2 YDEGEE. The CDR3 totals 15 residues. CDR3 in amino acids: CASSPGRTHGNTIYF. CDR3 DNA: TGTGCCAGCAGTCCTGGCAGGACACACGGAAACACCATATATTTT.

Note on this clone: This sample includes further DNA sequences coding for the same CDR3. V usage is TRBV7-2 and J usage is TRBJ2-1; D is ambiguous. The V end was cut by 0 bases, the J end by 0 bases, with 6 bases between. From germline, CDR1 is SGHTA and CDR2 FQGNSA. CDR3 length: 15 residues. As DNA, the CDR3 is TGTGCCAGCAGCTTAGCGGGATCCTCCTACAATGAGCAGTTCTTC. This translates into CASSLAGSSYNEQFF.

This clone was observed a handful of times. The rearrangement links TRBV29-1 to TRBJ2-7; 9 bases are shared with TRBD1. Trimming cost V 7 bases and J 5 bases; bases outside gene matches: 12. In germline, CDR1 is SQVTM, CDR2 ANQGSEA. The CDR3 is 14 residues long. CDR3 nucleotide sequence: TGCAGCGCCGTACGAGGGACAGGGTCCAACGAGCAGTACTTC. This translates into CSAVRGTGSNEQYF.

J is TRBJ2-7 and V is TRBV19; tentative D call: TRBD1 (5 bases). Germline V gene data show CDR1 as LNHDA and CDR2 as SQIVND (reference sequence). The CDR3 sequence is 15 residues long. Trimming stripped 5 bases from V and 1 base from J, with 15 bases between. The CDR3 DNA reads as TGTGCCAGTAGTTCGGACACAACGAATTCCTACGAGCAGTACTTC. Amino acid sequence: CASSSDTTNSYEQYF.

The chain has TRBV25-1 and TRBJ2-7; no clear D. CDR1 is MGHDK, CDR2 SYGVNS, per germline. With 7 bases removed from V and 2 bases from J, the gap between germline ends came to 12 bases. The length of the CDR3 is 13 residues. The CDR3 here is CASTPATAYEQYF. CDR3 nucleotides: TGTGCCAGCACACCGGCAACTGCCTACGAGCAGTACTTC.

V is TRBV28 and J is TRBJ1-1; the D is unclear. The CDR3 totals 14 residues. From germline, CDR1 is MDHEN and CDR2 SYDVKM. Trimming stripped 7 bases from V and 1 base from J, with 13 bases between. The CDR3 coding sequence is TGTGCCAGCACCATCGGGCGTTGGAACACTGAAGCTTTCTTT. Residues: CASTIGRWNTEAFF.

The CDR3, as DNA: TGTGCCAGCAGTTTAGATGCTAGTGTCGCGACCCAGTACTTC. It yields the protein CASSLDASVATQYF. The V call is TRBV27, the J call TRBJ2-5; D is unresolved. The germline CDR1 and CDR2 sequences are MNHEY and SMNVEV (reference sequence). Trimming left V 2 bases short and J 7 bases short, with 14 bases between. The CDR3 is made up of 14 amino acids.

V and J are TRBV11-2 and TRBJ1-3; no reliable D call. The length of the CDR3 is 11 residues. The germline gives CDR1 SGHAT, CDR2 FQNNGV. V gave up 3 bases and J gave up 4 bases, with 1 base separating them. The CDR3 nucleotides read TGTGCCAGCAGCTTCGGAAACACCATATATTTT. Translated: CASSFGNTIYF.

The rearrangement joins TRBV5-5 to TRBJ2-6; D is undetermined. V shed 0 bases and J shed 1 base, with 5 bases lying between them. The CDR3 has 15 residues. Germline V gives CDR1 SGHKS, CDR2 YYEKEE (reference sequence). CDR3 sequence: CASSLGDSGANVLTF. The CDR3 DNA is TGTGCCAGCAGCTTGGGTGATTCTGGGGCCAACGTCCTGACTTTC.

This chain joins TRBV2 and TRBJ2-1, with 7 bases that match TRBD2. Germline V gene data show CDR1 as SNHLY and CDR2 as FYNNEI. CDR3 length equals 14 residues. Trimming removed 7 bases from V and 5 bases from J; junction bases left unmatched: 8. Written as DNA, the CDR3 is TGTGCCAGCATCGGACTAGTCGGCGACAATGAGCAGTTCTTC. The encoded protein is CASIGLVGDNEQFF.

The chain combines TRBV10-1 with TRBJ2-5; 8 positions agree with TRBD2. The CDR3 covers 17 residues. The ends lost 4 bases at V and 1 base at J; junction bases unmatched: 11. Germline CDR1 WNHNN, CDR2 SYGVQD (reference sequence). CDR3 bases: TGCGCCAGCAGTGCAGGCGGTAGCGGGGTCCTCCAAGAGACCCAGTACTTC. Its translation is CASSAGGSGVLQETQYF.